This T cell receptor (beta chain) was documented in a study of T cell responses to AZD1222 COVID-19 vaccine. CDR1 is SGHVS and CDR2 is FQNEAQ in the germline V gene. The V gene end was trimmed by 5 bases and the J gene end by 5 bases; junction bases not matched to a gene: 11. This CDR3 contains 15 residues. Profiled with immunoSEQ multiplex PCR; TCRdb holds only in-frame clones, not every one. Of approximately 160,000 clones in the sample, approximately 89% are singletons; the top ten hold under 5.5%. Specimen: peripheral blood, collected on day 0 of AZD1222 vaccination. The gene calls are TRBV7-8 and TRBJ2-7; the match to TRBD2 covers 8 bases. The origin of this receptor is an adult in good health. The DNA of the CDR3 is TGTGCCAGCAGCCACTCATCGGGAGGGATCAACGAGCAGTACTTC. It is translated as CASSHSSGGINEQYF.